One and the same sample provided the 18 T cell receptor beta chains below, sequenced in a study of T cells in Graves' hyperthyroidism and ophthalmopathy. It was RNA transcripts that yielded the amplified TCR beta CDR3 regions. A first-round RT-PCR of the TCR CDR3 used the HTBI primer set. Using its own MiXCR run on the multiplex PCR reads, TCRdb lists one record per CDR3 protein. In the table there are some 570,000 distinct CDR3 sequences, around 14% of which are singletons. Sequenced input: blood. The receptor set was obtained from a woman in her late teens or twenties with Graves' ophthalmopathy.

The rearrangement joins TRBV6-5 to TRBJ1-6, with D maybe TRBD1 (6 bases). V lost 1 base and J lost 5, with 6 bases in between. From germline, CDR1 is MNHEY and CDR2 SVGAGI. The CDR3 extends over 14 amino acids. The CDR3 DNA reads as TGTGCCAGCAGTTACTGGACAGATAATTCACCCCTCCACTTT. This sequence encodes CASSYWTDNSPLHF.

This clonotype came up a few times. V gene TRBV5-4 combines with J gene TRBJ1-2, with 8 bases fitting TRBD1. Germline CDR1 reads SGHNT; CDR2 reads YYREEE (reference sequence). V gave up 4 bases and J gave up 8 bases; unmatched junction bases: 10. The CDR3 has 14 residues. The CDR3 loop is CASSRTGSGRGYTF. The CDR3 DNA reads TGTGCCAGCAGCCGGACAGGGTCCGGTCGGGGCTACACCTTC.

This clonotype occurred a few times. The J gene is TRBJ2-5, the V gene TRBV7-2; D may be TRBD1 (5 bases). The length of the CDR3 is 15 residues. The germline V and J ends were trimmed by 5 bases and 5 bases, with 18 bases remaining between them. CDR1 and CDR2 from the germline V gene are SGHTA and FQGNSA. CDR3 DNA: TGTGCCAGCAGCGTAGGGGTGCAGGGCCGCGAGACCCAGTACTTC. It codes for CASSVGVQGRETQYF.

This clonotype was counted at least ten times. This chain joins TRBV2 and TRBJ2-5; 13 nucleotides agree with TRBD2. CDR3 size: 15 residues. Germline-derived CDR1 and CDR2 are SNHLY and FYNNEI. With V trimmed by 6 bases and J by 5 bases, 6 bases remained unmatched. The CDR3: CASSRTSGGGETQYF. CDR3 bases: TGTGCCAGCAGCCGAACTAGCGGGGGGGGCGAGACCCAGTACTTC.

The chain has TRBV9 and TRBJ2-3; 10 bases map to TRBD2. Per the germline V gene, CDR1 is SGDLS and CDR2 is YYNGEE. The ends lost 2 bases at V and 3 bases at J; junction bases unmatched: 12. The CDR3 loop spans 18 amino acids. CDR3 amino acids: CASSVSPSQLAGTDTQYF. The DNA for the CDR3 is TGTGCCAGCAGCGTTTCCCCATCCCAACTAGCGGGGACAGATACGCAGTATTTT.

This clonotype was counted ten times or more. V is TRBV11-3 and J is TRBJ2-5, with 10 bases lining up with TRBD1. V lost 5 bases to trimming and J lost 2 bases; unmatched junction nucleotides: 5. Germline CDR1 SGHNT, CDR2 YENEEA. The CDR3 totals 15 residues. CDR3 sequence: CASSRDRGSQETQYF. As DNA, the CDR3 is TGTGCCAGCAGCCGGGACAGGGGCTCTCAAGAGACCCAGTACTTC.

This clonotype came up many times. This chain joins TRBV27 and TRBJ1-5; D is ambiguous. This CDR3 spans 11 amino acids. Looked up from germline, CDR1 is MNHEY and CDR2 is SMNVEV (reference sequence). The V end was cut by 8 bases, the J end by 7 bases, with 9 bases between. The CDR3 here is CASGSGQPQHF. The CDR3 region has the DNA TGTGCCAGCGGATCCGGCCAGCCCCAGCATTTT.

The sample holds a few counts of this clonotype. This may arise from a read error, as a much more abundant clone is one base away. The genes are TRBV12-3 or TRBV12-4 and TRBJ1-2, with D possibly TRBD1 on 5 matching bases. The V and J ends lost 7 bases and 6 bases respectively, with 18 bases between them. The CDR3 runs 14 residues. The CDR3 protein is CASTRGGRGHGYTF. As DNA, the CDR3 is TGTGCCAGCACCCGTGGGGGGAGAGGGCATGGCTACACCTTC.

This clonotype was detected ten times or more. The genes are TRBV20-1 and TRBJ2-3; 9 bases map to TRBD1. CDR1 is DFQATT and CDR2 is SNEGSKA in the germline V gene (reference sequence). CDR3 length equals 14 residues. V shed 3 bases, J shed 4 bases, and the junction held 5 bases outside the gene matches. CDR3 residues: CSARPWTGADTQYF. For the CDR3, the DNA is TGCAGTGCTAGGCCCTGGACAGGGGCAGATACGCAGTATTTT.

In this sample, this clonotype turned up many times. CDR3 protein: CASSLWDLPQPQHF. For the CDR3, the DNA is TGTGCCAGCAGTTTATGGGATTTACCTCAGCCCCAGCATTTT. V gene TRBV28 combines with J gene TRBJ1-5; D not resolved. There are 14 residues in the CDR3. The V and J ends lost 0 bases and 6 bases respectively, with 9 bases between them. Germline-derived CDR1 and CDR2 are MDHEN and SYDVKM.

Only a few counts were recorded for this clonotype. This chain connects TRBV11-2 to TRBJ2-7; 9 bases fit TRBD2. CDR3 length: 16 residues. Per the germline V gene, CDR1 is SGHAT and CDR2 is FQNNGV. V was pared by 5 bases and J by 0 bases, with 8 bases of the junction left unmatched. CDR3 loop: CASSHVSSGASYEQYF. CDR3 DNA sequence: TGTGCCAGCAGCCACGTGTCTAGCGGGGCCTCCTACGAGCAGTACTTC.

The table lists this clonotype with many counts. The rearrangement joins TRBV28 to TRBJ2-7; TRBD1 might be the D (6 bases). Germline loops: CDR1 MDHEN, CDR2 SYDVKM. The CDR3 contains 15 residues. With 4 bases removed from V and 2 bases from J, the gap between germline ends came to 15 bases. The CDR3 here is CASSSTGRGPYEQYF. The CDR3 coding sequence is TGTGCCAGCAGTTCCACAGGGAGAGGCCCCTACGAGCAGTACTTC.

The chain is built from TRBV7-6 and TRBJ1-1, with 7 bases lining up with TRBD1. The CDR3 contains 18 residues. The trim removed 10 bases at V and 0 bases at J, leaving 20 bases unmatched. From germline, CDR1 is SGHVS and CDR2 FNYEAQ. The CDR3 coding sequence is TGTGCCACCGGGACAGCGTTTCGAGAGGGAGTCATGAACACTGAAGCTTTCTTT. Amino acid sequence: CATGTAFREGVMNTEAFF.

This clonotype was found many times. The rearrangement joins TRBV29-1 to TRBJ1-2, with D unclear. The CDR3 covers 9 residues. V lost 3 bases and J lost 7, with 3 bases in between. Per the germline V gene, CDR1 is SQVTM and CDR2 is ANQGSEA. CDR3 sequence reads: CSVEVGYTF. CDR3 nucleotide sequence: TGCAGCGTTGAGGTTGGCTACACCTTC.

This clonotype was counted at least ten times. The chain combines TRBV19 with TRBJ1-5, with D unresolved. The CDR3 loop spans 16 amino acids. From germline, CDR1 is LNHDA and CDR2 SQIVND (reference sequence). Trimming cost V 3 bases and J 3 bases, with 15 bases left between them. CDR3 in DNA: TGTGCCAGTAGTATCGTAGGGATAGGAAACAATCAGCCCCAGCATTTT. Protein sequence: CASSIVGIGNNQPQHF.

This clonotype has a count of ten or more. The chain recombines TRBV19 with TRBJ1-1; 8 bases map to TRBD1. Per the germline V gene, CDR1 is LNHDA and CDR2 is SQIVND (reference sequence). The V gene end was trimmed by 6 bases and the J gene end by 4 bases; junction bases not matched to a gene: 7. The CDR3 spans 14 residues. The CDR3 reads CASSSQGDGTEAFF. CDR3 DNA: TGTGCCAGTAGCTCACAGGGGGATGGCACTGAAGCTTTCTTT.

With respect to this clonotype: Given a much more abundant clone one base away, this may be a read error. V and J are TRBV7-2 and TRBJ1-1; tentative D call: TRBD1 (6 bases). The germline CDR1 and CDR2 sequences are SGHTA and FQGNSA. This CDR3 spans 11 amino acids. The DNA of the CDR3 is TGTGCCATCAGCTTAGGACAGCCAGCTTTCTTT. Translation gives CAISLGQPAFF.

With regard to this clonotype: Being one base from a much bigger clone, this may be a read error. Without the conserved terminal phenylalanine or tryptophan, this CDR3 likely stems from a read error. The CDR3 region has the DNA TGCGCCAGCAGCTTAGCCGGGAAGAGCTCCTACGAGCAGTACTTA. It yields the protein CASSLAGKSSYEQYL. The chain employs TRBV5-1 and TRBJ2-7; TRBD2 might be the D (5 bases). The V gene lost 2 bases and the J gene lost 0 bases, with 12 bases spanning the gap. Germline loops: CDR1 SGHRS, CDR2 YFSETQ. The CDR3 contains 15 residues.